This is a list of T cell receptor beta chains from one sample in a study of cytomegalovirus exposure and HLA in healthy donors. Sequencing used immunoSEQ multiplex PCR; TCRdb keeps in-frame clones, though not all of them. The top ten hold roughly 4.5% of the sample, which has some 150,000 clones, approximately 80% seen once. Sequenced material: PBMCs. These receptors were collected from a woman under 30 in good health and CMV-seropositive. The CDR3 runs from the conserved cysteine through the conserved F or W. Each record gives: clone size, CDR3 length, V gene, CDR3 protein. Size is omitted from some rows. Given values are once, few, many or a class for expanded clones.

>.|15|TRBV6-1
CASSEGRYGGRGYTF
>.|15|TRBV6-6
CASSLLAGGQGEQFF
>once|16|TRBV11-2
CASSHVTNIVAGGYTF
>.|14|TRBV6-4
CASSDRGNLTEAFF
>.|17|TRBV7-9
CASSSLPSEGRTETQYF
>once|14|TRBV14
CASSQGRVYSEQYF
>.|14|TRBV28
CASSFSVGYNEQFF
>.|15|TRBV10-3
CAISESRSGDNEQFF
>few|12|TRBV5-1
CASSLGLVELFF
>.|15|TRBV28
CASSFGGLAKNIQYF
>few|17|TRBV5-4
CASSLGSGGSSNEKLFF
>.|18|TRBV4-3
CASSQDPTGASGANGLTF
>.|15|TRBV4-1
CASSPNVRGGGPQHF
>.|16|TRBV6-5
CASSYTATGAGNTIYF
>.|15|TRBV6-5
CASSRRTGATYGYTF
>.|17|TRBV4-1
CASRESETGPSGNTIYF
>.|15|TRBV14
CASSQELAGTDTQYF
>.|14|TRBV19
CASSIVQGKSAQHF
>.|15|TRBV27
CASSSLWGVDQPQHF
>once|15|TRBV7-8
CASSHRIGGFAEQYF
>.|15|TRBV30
CAWGTGRSSYNEQFF
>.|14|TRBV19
CASSMVQTNTEAFF
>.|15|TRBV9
CASSVGAGGGYEQYF
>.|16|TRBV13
CASREWRGVVNTEAFF
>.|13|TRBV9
CASSLRQGYGYTF
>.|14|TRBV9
CASSVAQGGNEQYF
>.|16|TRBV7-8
CASSRPGGLASYEQYF
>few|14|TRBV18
CASSPSTDRAGYTF
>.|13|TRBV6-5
CASSATQGWELFF
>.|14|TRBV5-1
CASSLRDRDSPLHF
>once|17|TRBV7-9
CASSQTLWGREVRGYTF
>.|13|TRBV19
CASSQGVNTEAFF
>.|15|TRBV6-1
CASRRPGQGNTEAFF
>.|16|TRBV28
CASSFPSTGLYYEQYF
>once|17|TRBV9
CASSPQKRGASTDTQYF
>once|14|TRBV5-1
CASSLEVSGRGYTF
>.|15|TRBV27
CASSLTRQINEKLFF
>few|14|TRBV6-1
CASSEAGGDNEQFF
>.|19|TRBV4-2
CASSQDPLTSGGSRDTQYF
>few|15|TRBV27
CASSLASGGAATQYF
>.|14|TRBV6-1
CASSVQQGFYEQYF
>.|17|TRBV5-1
CASSLGISGDTYNEQFF
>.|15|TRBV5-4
CASTRTGGATDTQYF
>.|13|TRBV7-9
CASSLSEGETQYF
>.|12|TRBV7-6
CASSGANTEAFF
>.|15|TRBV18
CASSLGSETGQPQHF
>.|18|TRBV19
CASSRHSGRQSMNTEAFF
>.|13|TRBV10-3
CASQGARNEKLFF
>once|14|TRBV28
CASSREPPSYEQYF
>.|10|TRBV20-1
CSAPQEGAFF